The source of this TCR beta chain is a study of cytomegalovirus exposure and HLA in healthy donors (dated by TCRdb to 2016 to 2017). Concerning the study at large: An earlier analysis of roughly 570 of the donors reported roughly 300 Gb of sequence data and approximately 120 million unique TCR beta sequences obtained from approximately 180 million T cells. An early release covering 550 to 650 HLA-typed donors comprised about 300 gigabases of sequencing data and approximately 85 million unique TCR sequences. Of the approximately 400 genotyped donors, 75% to 85% were placed in the genetic ancestry cluster associated with self-reported Caucasian donors. The study aimed to test whether signatures of past pathogen exposure could be identified by cataloging public T cell receptors. The T cell repertoires of 550 to 850 subjects were profiled by immunosequencing and related to cytomegalovirus serostatus. Along with the approximately 700-subject first cohort, a separate validation cohort of roughly 110 different subjects was used. The study combined high-throughput TCR immunosequencing, statistical association of individual TCRs with disease status, and machine learning to predict cytomegalovirus infection status. A later analysis re-examined previously published TCR beta repertoires from hundreds of donors and added high-resolution HLA genotyping to investigate patterns of TCR occurrence. In the later analysis, no new phenotypic data were used to find candidate immune exposures; instead, reliance was placed on TCR beta sequences and their occurrence across donors. In an earlier analysis of around 540 of the donors, high-throughput TCR beta sequencing was used to judge whether each TCR beta V gene segment behaved as functional or pseudogenic. Donor age, sex, ethnicity and CMV serostatus were collected together with the repertoire data. Genome-wide SNP genotypes for about 65% of the roughly 700 donors were used in a later genetic analysis, which treated that subset as a discovery cohort. Every repertoire in the discovery cohort had been generated on one and the same sequencing platform. HLA typing covered class I and class II loci at four-digit resolution. The number of typed donors differed by locus: about 620-640 for A, B, C, DRB1 and DQB1; 522 for DQA1; some 590 for DPA1; and some 430 for DPB1. Several DR-DQ haplotypes were handled as single units for association and clustering because linkage in the cohort was strong. On average, around 200,000 unique TCR beta nucleotide sequences were sequenced per donor among 350 to 400 genotyped donors of the cohort, with roughly 18% of those sequences being non-productive.

The V end gives up 5 bases and the J end 5 bases, leaving 3 bases in the junction not matched to a gene. The CDR3, cysteine through phenylalanine, is 13 amino acids long. The retained sequence is limited to the CDR3, 39 bases, with the frame set at the first base. Sequences MRHNA (CDR1) and SNTAGT (CDR2) are obtained from the germline V gene. The protocol used for the library was the immunoSEQ multiplex PCR assay. For the multiplex PCR, a mixture combining 60 forward primers for TCR Vbeta segments and 13 reverse primers for TCR Jbeta segments was used. The CDR3 region of rearranged TCR beta genes was amplified from genomic DNA by a multiplex PCR assay. Amplified TCR beta libraries were sequenced as 87-base-pair reads on the Illumina HiSeq System. Per the authors' processing: A later analysis counted 65 million to 90 million unique TCR beta chains across the approximately 700 repertoires, and some 12 million of these chains were shared by at least two donors. Raw reads were error-corrected and collapsed into unique sequences with a nearest-neighbor algorithm that merged closely related sequences to remove PCR and sequencing errors. V, D and J gene segments were assigned by aligning CDR3 sequences to IMGT reference sequences. For a sequence to be retained, at least a six-nucleotide match to both a V gene segment and a J gene segment was required. Rearrangements were classified as productive when the CDR3 lacked stop codons and remained in frame with V and J, and all other rearrangements were classified as non-productive. CDR3 was defined by IMGT convention, running from the second conserved V-encoded cysteine to the conserved J-encoded phenylalanine. In an earlier analysis of approximately 500 of the donors, sequences lacking an unambiguous match to a single V gene segment were excluded. An earlier analysis of around 600 of the donors classified V segments as functional when productive rearrangements were above 56.7% and as segregating when the standard deviation between donors was above 5%. A statistical classification framework was built for diagnosing cytomegalovirus status from the catalog of TCR beta chain sequences. In a later analysis, V and J genes were assigned by comparing TCR nucleotide sequences against IMGT/GENE-DB human TR gene sequences. In a later analysis, CDR3 sequences and most-parsimonious VDJ recombination scenarios were assigned using the TCRdist pipeline. In a later analysis, each TCR beta chain was defined by its CDR3 amino acid sequence together with its V-gene family, and reads lacking a unique V-gene family were excluded. To address suspected cross-contamination and a sequencing artifact, a later analysis removed some 620 highly shared, low-generation-probability nucleotide sequences. A later analysis calculated a clonal expansion index for each public chain from normalized within-repertoire ranks of inferred template counts. In a later analysis, generation probabilities were computed with a VDJ recombination model fitted to out-of-frame rearrangements, and the resulting probabilities were checked against IGoR. Hypergeometric tests were used in a later analysis to score TCR-TCR, TCR-HLA and TCR-CMV co-occurrence, with a repertoire-size bias correction applied to the TCR pairs. A later analysis estimated false discovery rates by permuting HLA or CMV assignments 20 times. In a later analysis, co-occurring TCRs were grouped with DBSCAN, and TCRdist sequence similarity was added when clustering was performed within HLA-allele-positive subsets. Repertoires with fewer than 30,000 or more than 120,000 public chains were left out of co-occurrence clustering, as were about five repertoires with anomalous nucleotide sharing. TCRdb stores this immuneACCESS table with in-frame sequences only. Part of the clones is absent; in the studies checked, under half of the shortfall reflects unresolved V genes, and no reason is known for the rest. That table is the source of V, J and clone size, and D and trimming were worked out from the DNA. The sample includes about 140,000 clones, with almost 85% observed a single time. The biggest ten clones account for roughly 9.7% of the sample.

The paper's findings and limits, for the study overall: In this cohort, only TCR beta chains were sequenced, and detectable features were limited by the absence of alpha or paired-chain data. Compared with equally common non-associated chains, HLA-associated TCR beta chains in a later analysis were more clonally expanded and had lower generation probabilities. The authors suggested that the approach could potentially be generalized to other disease states and immunological phenotypes. Roughly uniform sequencing depth across donors was assumed in presence/absence analyses, although this assumption may not hold. The study gave a list of some 150 TCR beta chains associated with cytomegalovirus. CMV serostatus was the only immune exposure information available for the cohort. In a later analysis, TCR association rates were found to vary across HLA loci, with the most associated TCRs seen for DRB1 alleles and the fewest for HLA-C alleles. V-gene and J-gene trimming of TCR beta chains was associated with a missense DCLRE1C variant in a later genetic analysis, and the association was replicated in an independent cohort. According to a later analysis, most CMV-associated TCR beta chains appeared to be HLA-restricted, and the HLA associations seemed to be driven largely by CMV exposure. A cluster of highly shared sequence variants was judged likely to represent a technical artifact of the sequencing pipeline. Because HLA typing was unavailable for some donors at each locus, only the typed subset was used in association tests. The classifier was reported to diagnose cytomegalovirus status with high specificity and sensitivity in both the original and validation cohorts. A few of the identified cytomegalovirus-associated TCR beta chains were confirmed in vitro to be specific for cytomegalovirus antigens. Some IMGT-functional V segments, including TRBV6-2 and TRBV6-3, could not be told apart with the 87-base-pair reads, so those segments were excluded. Because counts were too low, roughly 17 rarely observed V segments, including chromosome 9 orphons, were left out of the earlier analysis of some 640 of the donors. When HLA alleles, especially DR and DQ, strongly co-occurred, attributing TCR associations to individual alleles was difficult. According to a later analysis, parvovirus B19, influenza, CMV and Epstein-Barr virus appeared linked to several top co-occurrence clusters. A further reported finding was that TCR beta sequences accurately predicted the HLA-A and HLA-B alleles for most subjects in the first cohort. In a later genetic analysis, fewer N-insertions in productive TCRs were reported among donors in an Asian-associated ancestry cluster than the approximately 710-donor mean. Linkage disequilibrium might explain the correlated functional status among segregating V segments, but an unknown experimental factor could not be excluded. In an earlier analysis of approximately 590 of the donors, most TCR beta V segments were observed in productive rearrangements about 87% or about 30% of the time, broadly matching IMGT annotations. Specific HLA alleles were associated with roughly 16,000 TCR beta sequences at a false discovery rate of 0.05 in a later analysis. Most TCR sequences were observed very rarely across donors, whereas some public TCRs were present in many individuals.

This clone was seen a handful of times. Its antigen has not been determined. No much larger clonotype is one base removed from it; base qualities were not supplied. The cohort comprised several hundred healthy bone marrow donors. Cohort members were all nominally healthy when sampled, although unrecorded immune exposures were likely present. The donor was CMV seropositive and belonged to the group of 250 to 300 seropositive cohort members. A peripheral blood sample was provided by each donor, and peripheral blood mononuclear cells were used for TCR beta sequencing. The Qiagen DNeasy Blood Extraction Kit was used to extract genomic DNA from the blood cell samples.

The TCR comes from a woman aged 60 to 75 in good health and CMV-seropositive. The sequencing sample was made of PBMCs. The rearranged chain carries TRBV6-4 and TRBJ2-7; a stretch of 10 junction bases matches TRBD2. The DNA reads as follows: TGTGCCAGCAGTTTCCTAGCGGGAGACGAGCAGTACTTC. Translated, this gives CASSFLAGDEQYF.